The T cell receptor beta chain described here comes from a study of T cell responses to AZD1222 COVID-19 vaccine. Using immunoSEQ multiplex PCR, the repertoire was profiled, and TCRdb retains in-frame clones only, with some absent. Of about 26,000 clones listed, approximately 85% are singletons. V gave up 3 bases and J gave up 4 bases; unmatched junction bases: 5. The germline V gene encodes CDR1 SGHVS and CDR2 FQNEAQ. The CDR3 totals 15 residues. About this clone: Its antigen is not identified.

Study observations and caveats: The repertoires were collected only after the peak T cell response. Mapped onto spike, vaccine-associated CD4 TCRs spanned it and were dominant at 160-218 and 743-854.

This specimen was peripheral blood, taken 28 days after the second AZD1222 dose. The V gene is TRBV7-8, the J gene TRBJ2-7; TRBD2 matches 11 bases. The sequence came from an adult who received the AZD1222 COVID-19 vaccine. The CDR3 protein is CASSFLAGGPYEQYF. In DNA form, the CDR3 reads TGTGCCAGCAGCTTTTTAGCGGGGGGGCCATACGAGCAGTACTTC.